This paragraph covers one TCR beta chain sequence. This entry belongs to a study of control samples from healthy donors and cancer patients. Data came from immunoSEQ multiplex PCR; TCRdb stores just in-frame clones and leaves some out. The sample consists of tens of thousands of clones, roughly 88% of them appearing once. This CDR3 region has 18 residues. Germline CDR1 is SGHDT and CDR2 is YYEEEE. Trimming took 1 base from V and 2 from J, leaving 16 bases between them. The clonotype comes from a woman aged 45-65 years in good health. Material for sequencing was blood. The chain joins TRBV5-6 to TRBJ1-6, with D tentatively TRBD1 (6 bases). Here the CDR3 reads CASSLFFQGQTYNSPLHF. The CDR3 DNA sequence: TGTGCCAGCAGCTTGTTTTTCCAGGGGCAAACCTATAATTCACCCCTCCACTTT.